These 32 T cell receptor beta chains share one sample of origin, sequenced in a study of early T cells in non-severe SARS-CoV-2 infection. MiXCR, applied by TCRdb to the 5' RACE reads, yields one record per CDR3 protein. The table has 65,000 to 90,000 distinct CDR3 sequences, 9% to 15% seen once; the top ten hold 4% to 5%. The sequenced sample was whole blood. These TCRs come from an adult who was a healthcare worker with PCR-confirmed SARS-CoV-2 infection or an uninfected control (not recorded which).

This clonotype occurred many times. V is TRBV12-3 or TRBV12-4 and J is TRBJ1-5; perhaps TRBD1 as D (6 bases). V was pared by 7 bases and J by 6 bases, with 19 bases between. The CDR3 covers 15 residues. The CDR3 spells CASKPGAESPQPQHF. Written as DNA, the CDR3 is TGTGCCAGCAAACCAGGGGCGGAATCCCCTCAGCCCCAGCATTTT.

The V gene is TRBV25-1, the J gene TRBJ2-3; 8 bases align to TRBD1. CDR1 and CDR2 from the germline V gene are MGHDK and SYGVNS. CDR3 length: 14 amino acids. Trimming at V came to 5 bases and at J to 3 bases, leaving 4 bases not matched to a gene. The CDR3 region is CASSNGQGTDTQYF. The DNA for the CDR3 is TGTGCCAGCAGTAACGGACAGGGAACAGATACGCAGTATTTT.

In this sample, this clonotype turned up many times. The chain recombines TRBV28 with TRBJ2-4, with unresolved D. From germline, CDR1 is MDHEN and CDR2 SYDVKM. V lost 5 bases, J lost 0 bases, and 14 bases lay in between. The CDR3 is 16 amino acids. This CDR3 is CASSPNGMLAKNIQYF. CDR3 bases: TGTGCCAGCAGTCCAAATGGGATGCTAGCCAAAAACATTCAGTACTTC.

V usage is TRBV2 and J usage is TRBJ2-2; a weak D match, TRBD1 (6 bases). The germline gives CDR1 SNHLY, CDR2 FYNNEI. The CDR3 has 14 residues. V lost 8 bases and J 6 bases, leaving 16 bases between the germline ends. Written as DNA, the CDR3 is TGTGCCAGCCTTACGGGACACCCTGCCGGGGAGCTGTTTTTT. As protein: CASLTGHPAGELFF.

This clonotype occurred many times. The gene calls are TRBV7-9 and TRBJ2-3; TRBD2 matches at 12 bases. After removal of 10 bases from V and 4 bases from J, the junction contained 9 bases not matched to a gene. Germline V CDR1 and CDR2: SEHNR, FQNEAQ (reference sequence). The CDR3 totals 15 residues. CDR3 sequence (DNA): TGTGCCACCCGAAGACTAGCGGGAGTTTCAGATACGCAGTATTTT. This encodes CATRRLAGVSDTQYF.

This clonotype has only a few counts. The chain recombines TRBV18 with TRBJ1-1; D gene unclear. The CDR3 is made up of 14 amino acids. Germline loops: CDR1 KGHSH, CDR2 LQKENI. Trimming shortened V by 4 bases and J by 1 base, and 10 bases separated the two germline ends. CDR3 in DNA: TGTGCCAGCTCACAAAGACAAGAGAACACTGAAGCTTTCTTT. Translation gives CASSQRQENTEAFF.

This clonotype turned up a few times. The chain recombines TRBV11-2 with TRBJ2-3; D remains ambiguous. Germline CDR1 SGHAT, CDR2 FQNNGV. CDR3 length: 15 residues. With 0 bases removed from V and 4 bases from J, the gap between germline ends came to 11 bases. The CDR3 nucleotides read TGTGCCAGCAGCTTAGACCATAACCGTCCAGATACGCAGTATTTT. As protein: CASSLDHNRPDTQYF. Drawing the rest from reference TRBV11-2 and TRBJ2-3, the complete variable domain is EAGVAQSPRYKIIEKRQSVAFWCNPISGHATLYWYQQILGQGPKLLIQFQNNGVVDDSQLPKDRFSAERLKGVDSTLKIQPAKLEDSAVYLCASSLDHNRPDTQYFGPGTRLTVL.

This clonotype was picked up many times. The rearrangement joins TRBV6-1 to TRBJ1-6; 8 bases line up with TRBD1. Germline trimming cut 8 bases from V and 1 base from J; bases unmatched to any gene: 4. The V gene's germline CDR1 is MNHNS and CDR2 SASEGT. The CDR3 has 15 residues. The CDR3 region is CASEDRVSYNSPLHF. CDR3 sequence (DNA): TGTGCCAGCGAGGACAGGGTTTCCTATAATTCACCCCTCCACTTT.

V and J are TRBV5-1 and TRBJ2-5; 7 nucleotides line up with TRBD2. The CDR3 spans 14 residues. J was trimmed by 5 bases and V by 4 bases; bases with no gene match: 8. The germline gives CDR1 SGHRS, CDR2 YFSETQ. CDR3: CASSPRLAWETQYF. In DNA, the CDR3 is TGCGCCAGCAGCCCCAGACTAGCATGGGAGACCCAGTACTTC.

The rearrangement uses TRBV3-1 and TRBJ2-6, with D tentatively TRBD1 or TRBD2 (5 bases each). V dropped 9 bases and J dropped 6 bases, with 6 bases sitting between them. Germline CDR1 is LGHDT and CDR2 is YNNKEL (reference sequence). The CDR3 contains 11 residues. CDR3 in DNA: TGTGCCAGTGGGACGGCCAACGTCCTGACTTTC. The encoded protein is CASGTANVLTF.

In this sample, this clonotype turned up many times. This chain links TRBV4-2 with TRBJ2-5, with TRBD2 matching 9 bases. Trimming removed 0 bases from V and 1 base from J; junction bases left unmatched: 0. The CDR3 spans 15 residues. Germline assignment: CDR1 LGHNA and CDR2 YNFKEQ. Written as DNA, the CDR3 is TGTGCCAGCAGCCAAGAGCGGGGGGGCCAAGAGACCCAGTACTTC. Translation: CASSQERGGQETQYF.

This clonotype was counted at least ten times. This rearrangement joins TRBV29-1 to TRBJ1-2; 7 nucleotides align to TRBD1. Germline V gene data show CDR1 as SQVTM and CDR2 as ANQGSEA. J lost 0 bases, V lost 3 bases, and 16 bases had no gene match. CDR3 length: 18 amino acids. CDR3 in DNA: TGCAGCGTTGAGACAAAACTTTCGGACAGGAATGCTAACTATGGCTACACCTTC. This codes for CSVETKLSDRNANYGYTF.

In DNA form, the CDR3 reads TGTGCCATCAGCCTAGCGGGGAAATCATACGAGCAGTACTTC. Its translation is CAISLAGKSYEQYF. V is TRBV10-3 and J is TRBJ2-7; TRBD2 matches 9 bases. Trimming took 6 bases from V and 4 from J; bases not matched to a gene: 7. The CDR3 totals 14 residues. The germline V gene has CDR1 ENHRY and CDR2 SYGVKD.

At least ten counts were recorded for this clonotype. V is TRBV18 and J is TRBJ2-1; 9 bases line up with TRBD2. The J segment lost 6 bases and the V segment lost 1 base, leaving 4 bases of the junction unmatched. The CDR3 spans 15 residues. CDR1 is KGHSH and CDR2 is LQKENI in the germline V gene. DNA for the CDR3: TGTGCCAGCTCACCACTGGCGGGAGGGGGCAATGAGCAGTTCTTC. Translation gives CASSPLAGGGNEQFF.

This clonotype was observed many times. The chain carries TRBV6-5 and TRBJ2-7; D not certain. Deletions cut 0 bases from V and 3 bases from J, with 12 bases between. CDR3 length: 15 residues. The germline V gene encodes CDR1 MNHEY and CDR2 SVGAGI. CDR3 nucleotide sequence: TGTGCCAGCAGTTACTCGAAAAAGAGAATCTACGAGCAGTACTTC. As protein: CASSYSKKRIYEQYF.

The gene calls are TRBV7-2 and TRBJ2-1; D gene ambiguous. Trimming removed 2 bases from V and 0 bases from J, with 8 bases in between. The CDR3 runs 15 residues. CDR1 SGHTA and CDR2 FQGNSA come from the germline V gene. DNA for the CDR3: TGTGCCAGCAGCTTATCCCGGAGCTCCTACAATGAGCAGTTCTTC. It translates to CASSLSRSSYNEQFF.

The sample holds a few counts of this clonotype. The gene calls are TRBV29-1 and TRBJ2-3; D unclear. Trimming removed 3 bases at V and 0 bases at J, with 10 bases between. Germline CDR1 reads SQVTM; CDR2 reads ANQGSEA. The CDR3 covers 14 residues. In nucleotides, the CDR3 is TGCAGCGTTGATGGACCGGCTAGCACAGATACGCAGTATTTT. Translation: CSVDGPASTDTQYF.

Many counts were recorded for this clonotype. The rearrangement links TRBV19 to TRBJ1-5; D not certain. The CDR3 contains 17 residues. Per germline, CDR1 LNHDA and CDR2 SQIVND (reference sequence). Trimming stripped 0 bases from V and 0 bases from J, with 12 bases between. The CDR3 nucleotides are TGTGCCAGTAGTATAGAGCCAGGCTTTTATAGCAATCAGCCCCAGCATTTT. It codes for CASSIEPGFYSNQPQHF.

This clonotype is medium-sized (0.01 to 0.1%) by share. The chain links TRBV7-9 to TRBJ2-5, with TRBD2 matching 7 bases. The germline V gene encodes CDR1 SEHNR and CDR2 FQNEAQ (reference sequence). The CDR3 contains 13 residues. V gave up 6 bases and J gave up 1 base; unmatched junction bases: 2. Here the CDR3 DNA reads TGTGCCAGCAGGGGAGGGACCCAAGAGACCCAGTACTTC. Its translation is CASRGGTQETQYF. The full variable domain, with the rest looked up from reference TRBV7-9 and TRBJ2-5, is DTGVSQNPRHKITKRGQNVTFRCDPISEHNRLYWYRQTLGQGPEFLTYFQNEAQLEKSRLLSDRFSAERPKGSFSTLEIQRTEQGDSAMYLCASRGGTQETQYFGPGTRLLVL.

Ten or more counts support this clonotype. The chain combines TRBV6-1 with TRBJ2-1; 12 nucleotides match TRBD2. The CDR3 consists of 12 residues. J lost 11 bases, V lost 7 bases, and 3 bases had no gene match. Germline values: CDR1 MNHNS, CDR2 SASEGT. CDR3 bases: TGTGCCAGCACTCTAGCGGGGGGGAAGCAGTTCTTC. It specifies CASTLAGGKQFF.

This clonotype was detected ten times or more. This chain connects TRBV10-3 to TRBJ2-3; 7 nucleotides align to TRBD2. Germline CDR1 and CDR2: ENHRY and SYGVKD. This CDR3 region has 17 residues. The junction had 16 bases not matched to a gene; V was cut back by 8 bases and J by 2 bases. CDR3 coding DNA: TGTGCCATCGGAGCAGGAGGGAGGGATCCCCCCACAGATACGCAGTATTTT. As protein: CAIGAGGRDPPTDTQYF.

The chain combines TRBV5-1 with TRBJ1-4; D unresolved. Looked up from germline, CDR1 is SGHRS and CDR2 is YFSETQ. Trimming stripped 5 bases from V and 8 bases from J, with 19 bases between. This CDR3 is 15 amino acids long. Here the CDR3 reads CASRGGSVSGEKLFF. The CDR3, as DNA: TGCGCCAGCAGGGGTGGATCAGTTTCCGGCGAAAAACTGTTTTTT. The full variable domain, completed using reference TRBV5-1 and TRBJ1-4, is KAGVTQTPRYLIKTRGQQVTLSCSPISGHRSVSWYQQTPGQGLQFLFEYFSETQRNKGNFPGRFSGRQFSNSRSEMNVSTLELGDSALYLCASRGGSVSGEKLFFGSGTQLSVL.

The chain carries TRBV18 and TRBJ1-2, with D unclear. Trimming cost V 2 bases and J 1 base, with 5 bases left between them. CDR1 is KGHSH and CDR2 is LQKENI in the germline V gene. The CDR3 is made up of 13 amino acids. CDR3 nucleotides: TGTGCCAGCTCACCAGGGGTTAACTATGGCTACACCTTC. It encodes CASSPGVNYGYTF.

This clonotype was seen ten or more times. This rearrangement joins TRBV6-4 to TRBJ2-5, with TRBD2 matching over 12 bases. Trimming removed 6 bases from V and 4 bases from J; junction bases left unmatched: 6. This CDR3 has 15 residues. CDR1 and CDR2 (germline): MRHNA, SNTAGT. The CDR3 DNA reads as TGTGCCAGCAGCCCGACTAGCGGGGGAGTAGAGACCCAGTACTTC. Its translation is CASSPTSGGVETQYF.

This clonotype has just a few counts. CDR3 in amino acids: CASSYFGGLAGGTTNTDTQYF. The CDR3 DNA is TGTGCCAGCAGTTATTTCGGAGGACTAGCGGGGGGAACTACCAACACAGATACGCAGTATTTT. This chain uses TRBV6-2 or TRBV6-3 with TRBJ2-3; 14 bases align to TRBD2. Germline V gene data show CDR1 as MNHEY and CDR2 as SVGEGT. The CDR3 spans 21 residues. Trimming took 3 bases from V and 2 from J; bases not matched to a gene: 16.

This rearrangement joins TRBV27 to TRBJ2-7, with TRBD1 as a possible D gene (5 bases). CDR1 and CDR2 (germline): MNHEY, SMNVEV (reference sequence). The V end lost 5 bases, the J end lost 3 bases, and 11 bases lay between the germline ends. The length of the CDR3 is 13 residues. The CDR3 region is CASSARTGYEQYF. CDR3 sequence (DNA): TGTGCCAGCAGTGCCCGAACAGGCTACGAGCAGTACTTC.

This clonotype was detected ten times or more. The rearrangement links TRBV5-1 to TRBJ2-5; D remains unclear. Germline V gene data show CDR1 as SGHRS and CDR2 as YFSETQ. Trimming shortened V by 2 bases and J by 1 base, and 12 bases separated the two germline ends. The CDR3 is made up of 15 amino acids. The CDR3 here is CASSFQSGTQETQYF. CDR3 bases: TGCGCCAGCAGCTTCCAGTCAGGAACCCAAGAGACCCAGTACTTC.

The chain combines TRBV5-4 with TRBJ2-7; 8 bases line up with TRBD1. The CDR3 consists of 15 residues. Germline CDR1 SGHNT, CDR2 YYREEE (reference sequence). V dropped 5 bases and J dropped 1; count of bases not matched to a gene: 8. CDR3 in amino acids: CASRAGTGASYEQYF. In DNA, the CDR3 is TGTGCCAGCAGGGCTGGGACAGGAGCTTCCTACGAGCAGTACTTC.

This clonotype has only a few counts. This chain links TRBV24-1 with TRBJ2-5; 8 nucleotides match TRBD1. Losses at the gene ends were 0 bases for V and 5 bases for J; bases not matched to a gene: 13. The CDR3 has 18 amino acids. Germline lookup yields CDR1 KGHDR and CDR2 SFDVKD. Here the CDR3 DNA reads TGTGCCACCAGTGATTTGGGGATCGACCAGGGGGCCGGGGAGACCCAGTACTTC. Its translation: CATSDLGIDQGAGETQYF.

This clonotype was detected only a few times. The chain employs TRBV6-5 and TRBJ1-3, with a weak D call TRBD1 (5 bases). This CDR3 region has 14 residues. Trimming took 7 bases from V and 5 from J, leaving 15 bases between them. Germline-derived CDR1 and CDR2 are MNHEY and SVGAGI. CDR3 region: CASIDSSYRNTIYF. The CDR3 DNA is TGTGCCAGCATCGACAGTTCATATAGAAACACCATATATTTT.

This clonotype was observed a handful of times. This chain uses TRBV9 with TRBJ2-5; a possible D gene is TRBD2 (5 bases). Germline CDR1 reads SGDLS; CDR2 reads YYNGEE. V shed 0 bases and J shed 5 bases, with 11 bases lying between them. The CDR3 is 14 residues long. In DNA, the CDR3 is TGTGCCAGCAGCGTAGGATCTGGGAGCGAGACCCAGTACTTC. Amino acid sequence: CASSVGSGSETQYF.

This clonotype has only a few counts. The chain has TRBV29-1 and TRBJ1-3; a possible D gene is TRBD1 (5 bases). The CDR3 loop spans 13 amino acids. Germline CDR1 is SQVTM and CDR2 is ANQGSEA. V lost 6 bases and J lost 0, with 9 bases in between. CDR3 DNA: TGCAGCGTGGGGACCGACTCTGGAAACACCATATATTTT. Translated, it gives CSVGTDSGNTIYF.